The 22 T cell receptor beta chains in this list originate from one sample, sequenced in a study of blood T cells in healthy people across ages. Using a J-beta primer mix together with a sample-barcoded 5' primer, a second PCR was run for about 6 to 12 cycles. TCRdb re-analysed the 5' RACE reads in MiXCR, keeping a single row per CDR3 protein. The sample shows 600,000 to 1,000,000 distinct CDR3 sequences, around a quarter of them seen only once. The sample was also linked to a second study, of T cells of mothers and their children.

Sequenced: blood. Receptors originate from a boy aged 5-17 years in good health.

This clonotype came up a few times. The chain links TRBV20-1 to TRBJ2-3; 10 nucleotides align to TRBD2. Germline lookup yields CDR1 DFQATT and CDR2 SNEGSKA (reference sequence). The CDR3 has 14 residues. Trimming took 0 bases from V and 5 from J; bases not matched to a gene: 2. The DNA for the CDR3 is TGCAGTGCTAGAGACAGCGGGAGGGAAGATACGCAGTATTTT. Its protein is CSARDSGREDTQYF.

The table lists this clonotype with a few counts. The rearrangement joins TRBV12-3 or TRBV12-4 to TRBJ2-5; D gene uncertain. The J call is doubtful: the DNA matches TRBJ2-1 better. The CDR3 has 11 residues. The CDR3 protein is CASSPEDEQFF. As DNA, the CDR3 is TGTGCCAGCAGCCCCGAGGATGAGCAGTTCTTC.

This clonotype occurred a few times. The rearrangement joins TRBV9 to TRBJ2-1, with D perhaps matching TRBD2 (5 bases). The CDR3 spans 14 residues. Germline V gene data show CDR1 as SGDLS and CDR2 as YYNGEE. V lost 2 bases and J 6 bases, leaving 12 bases between the germline ends. The CDR3 loop is CASSVSGMSNEQFF. The CDR3 region has the DNA TGTGCCAGCAGCGTCTCCGGGATGAGCAATGAGCAGTTCTTC.

Comments on this clonotype: Germline is not matched at one junction end, which may reflect a read error. This chain uses TRBV2 with TRBJ2-5; D may be TRBD1 (5 bases). The CDR3 has 12 residues. Germline V gene data show CDR1 as SNHLY and CDR2 as FYNNEI. Here the CDR3 reads CTSSDRGETQYF. In DNA, the CDR3 is TGTACCAGCAGTGACAGAGGAGAGACCCAGTACTTC.

This clonotype has just a few counts. The rearrangement joins TRBV7-2 to TRBJ1-6; the match to TRBD1 covers 8 bases. Unmatched junction bases numbered 10, after V lost 5 bases and J lost 1 base. Looked up from germline, CDR1 is SGHTA and CDR2 is FQGNSA. This CDR3 comprises 18 residues. The DNA of the CDR3 is TGTGCCAGCAGCCCCAAGGACAGGGTGAGATCCTATAATTCACCCCTCCACTTT. Encoded protein: CASSPKDRVRSYNSPLHF.

The sample holds a few counts of this clonotype. The V and J genes are TRBV5-6 and TRBJ2-3, with D hard to call. CDR1 is SGHDT, CDR2 YYEEEE, per germline. Trimming shortened V by 3 bases and J by 6 bases, and 11 bases separated the two germline ends. This CDR3 region has 13 residues. The CDR3 nucleotides read TGTGCCAGCAGCTATAGCACTGGGGATACGCAGTATTTT. As protein: CASSYSTGDTQYF. The full variable domain, in which reference TRBV5-6 and TRBJ2-3 provide the parts outside the CDR3, is DAGVTQSPTHLIKTRGQQVTLRCSPKSGHDTVSWYQQALGQGPQFIFQYYEEEERQRGNFPDRFSGHQFPNYSSELNVNALLLGDSALYLCASSYSTGDTQYFGPGTRLTVL.

CDR3 protein: CASSFFSQGLREKLFF. The CDR3 bases are TGTGCCAGCAGCTTCTTCTCCCAGGGGTTAAGGGAAAAACTGTTTTTT. V gene TRBV7-9 combines with J gene TRBJ1-4, with a possible D match to TRBD1 (6 bases). Per the germline V gene, CDR1 is SEHNR and CDR2 is FQNEAQ (reference sequence). The CDR3 extends over 16 amino acids. V dropped 3 bases and J dropped 8 bases, with 19 bases sitting between them.

This clonotype was detected a few times. The chain is built from TRBV6-2 or TRBV6-3 and TRBJ1-1, with D perhaps TRBD1 (5 bases). V was trimmed by 1 base and J by 5 bases, leaving 11 bases between them. Germline CDR1 reads MNHEY; CDR2 reads SVGEGT. The CDR3 is 14 residues long. The CDR3 DNA reads TGTGCCAGCAGTTACTTGGGGGGACGAACTGAAGCTTTCTTT. This encodes CASSYLGGRTEAFF.

The chain combines TRBV7-9 with TRBJ1-4; 10 bases map to TRBD1. Germline trimming cut 3 bases from V and 8 bases from J; bases unmatched to any gene: 6. The CDR3 has 15 amino acids. Germline V gene data show CDR1 as SEHNR and CDR2 as FQNEAQ (reference sequence). The CDR3, as DNA: TGTGCCAGCAGCTTTAAGACAGGGGGCATAGAAAAACTGTTTTTT. This codes for CASSFKTGGIEKLFF.

V usage is TRBV7-9 and J usage is TRBJ2-4; no firm D call. Per germline, CDR1 SEHNR and CDR2 FQNEAQ (reference sequence). This CDR3 spans 15 amino acids. V gave up 2 bases and J gave up 0 bases, with 8 bases separating them. CDR3 coding DNA: TGTGCCAGCAGCTTACCGGAACTAGCCAAAAACATTCAGTACTTC. This encodes CASSLPELAKNIQYF.

This clonotype was seen a handful of times. The chain has TRBV5-1 and TRBJ2-1, with D perhaps matching TRBD2 (5 bases). Germline-derived CDR1 and CDR2 are SGHRS and YFSETQ. V dropped 5 bases and J dropped 3 bases, with 15 bases sitting between them. The CDR3 totals 15 residues. The CDR3 protein is CASRSSARDYNEQFF. Here the CDR3 DNA reads TGCGCCAGCAGATCCAGCGCTCGGGACTACAATGAGCAGTTCTTC.

This chain uses TRBV4-3 with TRBJ2-7; 8 nucleotides match TRBD1. There are 16 residues in the CDR3. V gave up 0 bases and J gave up 3 bases; unmatched junction bases: 7. Germline CDR1 and CDR2: LGHNA and YSLEER. CDR3 DNA: TGCGCCAGCAGCCAAGATGACAGGGGTGCGTTCTACGAGCAGTACTTC. This gives the protein CASSQDDRGAFYEQYF.

This clonotype showed up just a few times. The chain is built from TRBV10-3 and TRBJ2-5; 8 nucleotides agree with TRBD1. Losses at the gene ends were 0 bases for V and 3 bases for J; bases not matched to a gene: 6. This CDR3 has 16 amino acids. Germline assignment: CDR1 ENHRY and CDR2 SYGVKD. The CDR3 is CAISESQGVAKETQYF. DNA of the CDR3: TGTGCCATCAGTGAGTCACAGGGGGTCGCTAAAGAGACCCAGTACTTC.

This clonotype has only a few counts. The rearrangement uses TRBV5-1 and TRBJ2-4; D is unresolved. Germline V CDR1 and CDR2: SGHRS, YFSETQ. The length of the CDR3 is 15 residues. The germline V and J ends were trimmed by 6 bases and 3 bases, with 16 bases remaining between them. The CDR3 sequence is CASNYDQMNKNIQYF. CDR3 nucleotide sequence: TGCGCCAGCAACTACGACCAGATGAACAAAAACATTCAGTACTTC. The whole variable domain, remainder taken from reference TRBV5-1 and TRBJ2-4, is KAGVTQTPRYLIKTRGQQVTLSCSPISGHRSVSWYQQTPGQGLQFLFEYFSETQRNKGNFPGRFSGRQFSNSRSEMNVSTLELGDSALYLCASNYDQMNKNIQYFGAGTRLSVL.

There are a few counts of this clonotype. The chain carries TRBV15 and TRBJ1-1; maybe TRBD1 (5 bases). The germline V gene has CDR1 LNHNV and CDR2 YYDKDF (reference sequence). Between the trimmed V and J ends, which lost 1 base and 4 bases, there was a span of 10 bases. The CDR3 is 14 residues long. The CDR3 here is CATSRGGEATEAFF. The CDR3 region has the DNA TGTGCCACCAGCAGAGGAGGGGAAGCCACTGAAGCTTTCTTT. The full variable domain, completed using reference TRBV15 and TRBJ1-1, is DAMVIQNPRYQVTQFGKPVTLSCSQTLNHNVMYWYQQKSSQAPKLLFHYYDKDFNNEADTPDNFQSRRPNTSFCFLDIRSPGLGDTAMYLCATSRGGEATEAFFGQGTRLTVV.

There are many counts of this clonotype. The J gene is TRBJ2-5, the V gene TRBV4-2, with D perhaps TRBD1 or TRBD2 (5 bases each). The J call may be faulty, since TRBJ2-7 better matches the DNA end. CDR1 LGHNA and CDR2 YNFKEQ come from the germline V gene. The CDR3 spans 16 residues. CDR3 sequence reads: CASSQGGTTASYEQYF. DNA for the CDR3: TGTGCCAGCAGCCAAGGGGGGACGACCGCCTCCTACGAGCAGTACTTC.

In this sample, this clonotype turned up many times. The rearrangement uses TRBV27 and TRBJ1-6, with 7 bases identical to TRBD1. The V gene end was trimmed by 2 bases and the J gene end by 15 bases; junction bases not matched to a gene: 7. CDR1 and CDR2 from the germline V gene are MNHEY and SMNVEV (reference sequence). This CDR3 contains 13 residues. Here the CDR3 DNA reads TGTGCCAGCAGTTTACAGGGGGGAAACCACCTCCACTTT. As protein: CASSLQGGNHLHF.

The V and J genes are TRBV20-1 and TRBJ1-3; 8 nucleotides align to TRBD1. Germline CDR1 and CDR2: DFQATT and SNEGSKA (reference sequence). J lost 4 bases, V lost 3 bases, and 8 bases had no gene match. The CDR3 totals 15 residues. CDR3 residues: CSASQGAGSGNTIYF. As DNA, the CDR3 is TGCAGTGCTAGTCAGGGGGCAGGATCAGGAAACACCATATATTTT.

V usage is TRBV5-1 and J usage is TRBJ2-5; 14 nucleotides match TRBD2. Germline CDR1 SGHRS, CDR2 YFSETQ. CDR3 size: 17 residues. With V trimmed by 5 bases and J by 0 bases, 6 bases remained unmatched. Here the CDR3 DNA reads TGCGCCAGCAGGGCACCGGGACTAGCGGGGGACCAAGAGACCCAGTACTTC. This translates into CASRAPGLAGDQETQYF.

This clonotype was recorded a few times. The V gene is TRBV20-1, the J gene TRBJ1-5, with TRBD1 matching over 9 bases. The CDR3 is made up of 13 amino acids. Looked up from germline, CDR1 is DFQATT and CDR2 is SNEGSKA (reference sequence). After removal of 6 bases from V and 7 bases from J, the junction contained 7 bases not matched to a gene. CDR3 protein: CSADGQGWQPQHF. The CDR3 region has the DNA TGCAGTGCGGACGGACAGGGGTGGCAGCCCCAGCATTTT.

This clonotype was seen many times. At one end, the junction sequence differs from germline, possibly due to a read error. V usage is TRBV5-8 and J usage is TRBJ2-7; D perhaps matches TRBD2 (6 bases). From germline, CDR1 is SGHTS and CDR2 YDEGEE. CDR3 length equals 15 residues. CDR3 nucleotides: TGCGCCAGCAGCTTGTTTAGCGGAAGCTCCTACGAGCAGTACTTC. It translates to CASSLFSGSSYEQYF.

In its sample, this clonotype was seen a few times. This sequence joins TRBV2 and TRBJ2-5, with D perhaps matching TRBD2 (6 bases). CDR1 SNHLY and CDR2 FYNNEI come from the germline V gene. The CDR3 loop spans 15 amino acids. V was pared by 7 bases and J by 5 bases, with 20 bases between. CDR3 protein: CASKEGTHSGETQYF. The CDR3 nucleotides are TGTGCCAGCAAGGAGGGTACACACTCGGGGGAGACCCAGTACTTC.